These T cell receptor beta chains were read from a single sample in a study. TCRdb recomputed calls from the 5' RACE reads with MiXCR, one row per CDR3 protein. The sample shows some 64,000 distinct CDR3 sequences, 20% to 25% of them seen only once. Specimen: memory CD4+ T cells sorted from a lymph node. Receptors were obtained from a female donor with breast cancer. CDR3s include the opening cysteine and the closing phenylalanine or tryptophan. A D gene is named only where the DNA matches it firmly. A row's size may be missing; if present it is once, few, many or a size class.

V gene: TRBV7-9
J gene: TRBJ1-5
D gene: -
CDR3 length: 15
clone size: -
CDR3 DNA: TGTGCCAGCACCGCAAGGGAGGGTCCGCATCAGCCCCAGCATTTT
CDR3 protein: CASTAREGPHQPQHF

V gene: TRBV7-3
J gene: TRBJ2-3
D gene: -
CDR3 length: 15
clone size: few
CDR3 DNA: TGTGCCAGCAGCTCTACCCTTACCTCCACAGATACGCAGTATTTT
CDR3 protein: CASSSTLTSTDTQYF

V gene: TRBV7-2
J gene: TRBJ2-6
D gene: -
CDR3 length: 15
clone size: many
CDR3 DNA: TGTGCCAGCAGCGCCGGCCGTTCTGGGGCCAACGTCCTGACTTTC
CDR3 protein: CASSAGRSGANVLTF

V gene: TRBV24-1
J gene: TRBJ2-5
D gene: -
CDR3 length: 13
clone size: -
CDR3 DNA: TGTGCCACCAGTGCGGGAGTACGGGAGACCCAGTACTTC
CDR3 protein: CATSAGVRETQYF

V gene: TRBV20-1
J gene: TRBJ2-5
D gene: -
CDR3 length: 14
clone size: -
CDR3 DNA: TGCAGTGCTCCCATCACAGGGACTCAAGAGACCCAGTACTTC
CDR3 protein: CSAPITGTQETQYF

V gene: TRBV5-1
J gene: TRBJ1-1
D gene: -
CDR3 length: 15
clone size: -
CDR3 DNA: TGCGCCAGCAGCTTGGCCGCACAGGGTAACACTGAATCTTTCTTT
CDR3 protein: CASSLAAQGNTESFF

V gene: TRBV29-1
J gene: TRBJ1-5
D gene: TRBD1
CDR3 length: 14
clone size: -
CDR3 DNA: TGCAGCGTTGGACAGGGACTAGCGGATCAGCCCCAGCATTTT
CDR3 protein: CSVGQGLADQPQHF

V gene: TRBV29-1
J gene: TRBJ2-2
D gene: -
CDR3 length: 13
clone size: -
CDR3 DNA: TGCAGCGTTGACAGGGGGAACACCGGGGAGCTGTTTTTT
CDR3 protein: CSVDRGNTGELFF

V gene: TRBV18
J gene: TRBJ1-1
D gene: -
CDR3 length: 15
clone size: -
CDR3 DNA: TGTGCCAGCTCACGTACGGGAAGTTTTGACACTGAAGCTTTCTTT
CDR3 protein: CASSRTGSFDTEAFF

V gene: TRBV4-1
J gene: TRBJ1-2
D gene: TRBD1
CDR3 length: 13
clone size: few
CDR3 DNA: TGCGCCAGCAGCCAAGAAACAGGGGGTGGCTACACCTTC
CDR3 protein: CASSQETGGGYTF

V gene: TRBV6-5
J gene: TRBJ2-4
D gene: TRBD2
CDR3 length: 19
clone size: -
CDR3 DNA: TGTGCCAGCAGCCCCATGTTGTCGTACCTAGCGGGAGAAAGGGACATTCAGTACTTC
CDR3 protein: CASSPMLSYLAGERDIQYF

V gene: TRBV3-1
J gene: TRBJ1-1
D gene: -
CDR3 length: 12
clone size: few
CDR3 DNA: TGTGCCAGCAGAGCGGAGAACACTGAAGCTTTCTTT
CDR3 protein: CASRAENTEAFF

V gene: TRBV6-2/TRBV6-3
J gene: TRBJ2-1
D gene: TRBD2
CDR3 length: 20
clone size: -
CDR3 DNA: TGTGCCAGCACCAAAAGGACGGCCTATGGTACCGCCCGGGAGGTAAATGAGCAGTTCTTC
CDR3 protein: CASTKRTAYGTAREVNEQFF

V gene: TRBV7-9
J gene: TRBJ1-1
D gene: -
CDR3 length: 15
clone size: many
CDR3 DNA: TGTGCCAGCAGCTCCCGACGGTCGATGGGCACTGAAGCTTTCTTT
CDR3 protein: CASSSRRSMGTEAFF

V gene: TRBV11-2
J gene: TRBJ2-1
D gene: -
CDR3 length: 16
clone size: -
CDR3 DNA: TGTGCCAGCAGCTTACGGGCCACGAGCTCCTACAATGAGCAGTTCTTC
CDR3 protein: CASSLRATSSYNEQFF

V gene: TRBV3-1
J gene: TRBJ2-7
D gene: -
CDR3 length: 13
clone size: few
CDR3 DNA: TGTGCCAGCAGCCATTCCACCGATCGGGAGCAGTACTTC
CDR3 protein: CASSHSTDREQYF

V gene: TRBV6-2/TRBV6-3
J gene: TRBJ2-3
D gene: -
CDR3 length: 12
clone size: few
CDR3 DNA: TGTGCCAGCACCGGTCCCGTAGGGACGCAGTATTTT
CDR3 protein: CASTGPVGTQYF

V gene: TRBV20-1
J gene: TRBJ1-5
D gene: -
CDR3 length: 13
clone size: -
CDR3 DNA: TGCAGTGCTTCCGGCGGGGCAGGTCAGCCCCAGCATTTT
CDR3 protein: CSASGGAGQPQHF

V gene: TRBV7-2
J gene: TRBJ1-2
D gene: -
CDR3 length: 14
clone size: many
CDR3 DNA: TGTGCCAGCAGCTCCCCTTCGGCGGGGTATGGCTACACCTTC
CDR3 protein: CASSSPSAGYGYTF

V gene: TRBV11-2
J gene: TRBJ2-3
D gene: -
CDR3 length: 16
clone size: -
CDR3 DNA: TGTGCCAGCAGCCCCACCGCGACCTTGCCCACAGATACGCAGTATTTT
CDR3 protein: CASSPTATLPTDTQYF

V gene: TRBV6-2/TRBV6-3
J gene: TRBJ1-1
D gene: -
CDR3 length: 13
clone size: many
CDR3 DNA: TGTGCCAGCAGTTATTTCGCGAACACTGAAGCTTTCTTT
CDR3 protein: CASSYFANTEAFF

V gene: TRBV5-5
J gene: TRBJ1-1
D gene: -
CDR3 length: 13
clone size: few
CDR3 DNA: TGTGCCAGCAGCTTGGCCTTTAGGGCTGAAGCTTTCTTT
CDR3 protein: CASSLAFRAEAFF

V gene: TRBV6-6
J gene: TRBJ1-2
D gene: TRBD1
CDR3 length: 15
clone size: many
CDR3 DNA: TGTGCCAGCAGTTACTCGGCAGGGGGCGACTATGGCTACACCTTC
CDR3 protein: CASSYSAGGDYGYTF

V gene: TRBV5-1
J gene: TRBJ1-4
D gene: -
CDR3 length: 14
clone size: -
CDR3 DNA: TGCGCCAGCAGCTTGGAAGGCCGAGATGAAAAACTGTTTTTT
CDR3 protein: CASSLEGRDEKLFF

V gene: TRBV6-1
J gene: TRBJ2-2
D gene: -
CDR3 length: 13
clone size: few
CDR3 DNA: TGTGCCAGCAGTCTCAGTAAGACCGGGGAGCTGTTTTTT
CDR3 protein: CASSLSKTGELFF

V gene: TRBV30
J gene: TRBJ1-1
D gene: TRBD1
CDR3 length: 15
clone size: few
CDR3 DNA: TGTGCCTGGAGTAACGACAGGGGCAAGAACACTGAAGCTTTCTTT
CDR3 protein: CAWSNDRGKNTEAFF

V gene: TRBV9
J gene: TRBJ2-7
D gene: TRBD2
CDR3 length: 15
clone size: many
CDR3 DNA: TGTGCCAGCAGCGTAGAGAAGCGGGAGGCCCACGAGCAGTACTTC
CDR3 protein: CASSVEKREAHEQYF

V gene: TRBV3-1
J gene: TRBJ1-1
D gene: -
CDR3 length: 15
clone size: -
CDR3 DNA: TGTGCCTGCAGCCAAGAAGAGGCCAGGAACACTGAAGCTTTCTTT
CDR3 protein: CACSQEEARNTEAFF

V gene: TRBV5-1
J gene: TRBJ1-5
D gene: TRBD1
CDR3 length: 14
clone size: many
CDR3 DNA: TGCGCCAGCACCCAGGGGGACCGGAATCAGCCCCAGCATTTT
CDR3 protein: CASTQGDRNQPQHF

V gene: TRBV6-1
J gene: TRBJ2-7
D gene: -
CDR3 length: 13
clone size: few
CDR3 DNA: TGTGCCATCCTGATAGACAGGTCCTACGAGCAGTACTTC
CDR3 protein: CAILIDRSYEQYF

V gene: TRBV5-1
J gene: TRBJ1-5
D gene: TRBD1
CDR3 length: 14
clone size: few
CDR3 DNA: TGCGCCAGCAGCTCGGGACAGCACAATCGGCCCCAGCATTTT
CDR3 protein: CASSSGQHNRPQHF

V gene: TRBV28
J gene: TRBJ1-5
D gene: TRBD1
CDR3 length: 16
clone size: many
CDR3 DNA: TGTGCCAGCAGTTTCGGGACCAGGGGGCGAGGTCAGCCCCAGCATTTT
CDR3 protein: CASSFGTRGRGQPQHF

V gene: TRBV5-1
J gene: TRBJ1-1
D gene: -
CDR3 length: 14
clone size: -
CDR3 DNA: TGCGCCAGCAGCGCCGGCGGGCAGGTCAACAAAGCTTTCTTT
CDR3 protein: CASSAGGQVNKAFF

V gene: TRBV27
J gene: TRBJ2-1
D gene: -
CDR3 length: 14
clone size: -
CDR3 DNA: TGTGCCAGCAGTTTATCGCCGGCTAACAATGAGCAGTTCTTC
CDR3 protein: CASSLSPANNEQFF

V gene: TRBV24-1
J gene: TRBJ2-1
D gene: -
CDR3 length: 13
clone size: -
CDR3 DNA: TGTGCCACCAGTGATTCGTCGGCAGATGAGCAGTTCTTC
CDR3 protein: CATSDSSADEQFF

V gene: TRBV24-1
J gene: TRBJ2-7
D gene: -
CDR3 length: 15
clone size: -
CDR3 DNA: TGTGCCACCAGTGATTCCGGGACCTCTTCCTACGAGCAGTACTTC
CDR3 protein: CATSDSGTSSYEQYF

V gene: TRBV29-1
J gene: TRBJ2-5
D gene: TRBD1
CDR3 length: 13
clone size: few
CDR3 DNA: TGCAGCGTTGTAAGGGGGCGCGGGGAGACCCAGTACTTC
CDR3 protein: CSVVRGRGETQYF

V gene: TRBV6-2/TRBV6-3
J gene: TRBJ1-1
D gene: TRBD1
CDR3 length: 17
clone size: -
CDR3 DNA: TGTGCCAGCAGCTATATAAGACTTCGACAGGGAGGGACTGAAGCTTTCTTT
CDR3 protein: CASSYIRLRQGGTEAFF

V gene: TRBV7-2
J gene: TRBJ2-1
D gene: -
CDR3 length: 15
clone size: -
CDR3 DNA: TGTGCCAGCAGCCAACAGGCAGCCCAATACAATGAGCAGTTCTTC
CDR3 protein: CASSQQAAQYNEQFF

V gene: TRBV6-2/TRBV6-3
J gene: TRBJ2-2
D gene: -
CDR3 length: 14
clone size: -
CDR3 DNA: TGTGCCAGCAGCTTACCGACTAGTTTCGGGGAGCTGGTTTTT
CDR3 protein: CASSLPTSFGELVF

V gene: TRBV11-1
J gene: TRBJ1-3
D gene: -
CDR3 length: 16
clone size: few
CDR3 DNA: TGTGCCAGCAGCTTAGGACCTCGGAACTCTGGAAACACCATATATTTT
CDR3 protein: CASSLGPRNSGNTIYF

V gene: TRBV2
J gene: TRBJ1-3
D gene: -
CDR3 length: 14
clone size: -
CDR3 DNA: TGTGCCAGCAGTGAAAGGGGCTCTGGAAACACCATATATTTT
CDR3 protein: CASSERGSGNTIYF

V gene: TRBV6-5
J gene: TRBJ2-4
D gene: -
CDR3 length: 15
clone size: -
CDR3 DNA: TGTGCCAGCAGACACGTAACGGGGGCCAAAAACATTCAGTACTTC
CDR3 protein: CASRHVTGAKNIQYF

V gene: TRBV5-1
J gene: TRBJ1-6
D gene: TRBD1
CDR3 length: 16
clone size: few
CDR3 DNA: TGCGCCAGCGCCCTTGACCTGAGGGGGCCTAATTCACCCCTCCACTTT
CDR3 protein: CASALDLRGPNSPLHF

V gene: TRBV6-1
J gene: TRBJ1-2
D gene: -
CDR3 length: 13
clone size: few
CDR3 DNA: TGTGCCAGCAGTCTTGAGGGTAACTATGGCTACACCTTC
CDR3 protein: CASSLEGNYGYTF

V gene: TRBV7-2
J gene: TRBJ2-1
D gene: -
CDR3 length: 13
clone size: -
CDR3 DNA: TGTGCCAGCAGCCGACCCGTACGAGAGGAGCAGTTCTTC
CDR3 protein: CASSRPVREEQFF

V gene: TRBV10-3
J gene: TRBJ1-1
D gene: TRBD1
CDR3 length: 14
clone size: many
CDR3 DNA: TGTGCCTCCCAGACAGGGGCGACGAACACTGAAGCTTTCTTT
CDR3 protein: CASQTGATNTEAFF

V gene: TRBV6-2/TRBV6-3
J gene: TRBJ2-7
D gene: -
CDR3 length: 15
clone size: -
CDR3 DNA: TGTGCCAGCAGCTCCTTAGGACAACTCTCCTACGAGCAGTACTTC
CDR3 protein: CASSSLGQLSYEQYF

V gene: TRBV20-1
J gene: TRBJ2-5
D gene: -
CDR3 length: 15
clone size: -
CDR3 DNA: TGCAGTGCCAGGGGAGGAACCCCCCAGGACGAGACCCAGTACTTC
CDR3 protein: CSARGGTPQDETQYF

V gene: TRBV20-1
J gene: TRBJ1-5
D gene: TRBD1
CDR3 length: 15
clone size: -
CDR3 DNA: TGCAGTGCTCCAGGGGGGGGCGGTAGCAATCAGCCCCAGCATTTT
CDR3 protein: CSAPGGGGSNQPQHF

V gene: TRBV5-1
J gene: TRBJ2-6
D gene: -
CDR3 length: 14
clone size: few
CDR3 DNA: TGCGCCAGCAGCCGGGCAGCGGGGGCCAACGTCCTGACTTTC
CDR3 protein: CASSRAAGANVLTF

V gene: TRBV7-9
J gene: TRBJ2-6
D gene: -
CDR3 length: 16
clone size: -
CDR3 DNA: TGTGCCAGCACTGCCGACTCGAGGTCTGGGGCCAACGTCCTGACTTTC
CDR3 protein: CASTADSRSGANVLTF

V gene: TRBV5-1
J gene: TRBJ1-1
D gene: -
CDR3 length: 13
clone size: -
CDR3 DNA: TGCGCCAGCAGCTTGGTTATCGGCACTGAAGCTTTCTTT
CDR3 protein: CASSLVIGTEAFF

V gene: TRBV5-6
J gene: TRBJ2-1
D gene: -
CDR3 length: 16
clone size: few
CDR3 DNA: TGTGCCAGCAGCTTGGTGGCTACTAGCTCCTACAATGAGCAGTTCTTC
CDR3 protein: CASSLVATSSYNEQFF

V gene: TRBV20-1
J gene: TRBJ1-2
D gene: TRBD1
CDR3 length: 13
clone size: -
CDR3 DNA: TGCAGTGCCCTCGACAGGGGGCTATATGGCTACACCTTC
CDR3 protein: CSALDRGLYGYTF

V gene: TRBV20-1
J gene: TRBJ2-2
D gene: -
CDR3 length: 11
clone size: many
CDR3 DNA: TGCAGTGCTAGAGATAACGGGGAGCTGTTTTTT
CDR3 protein: CSARDNGELFF

V gene: TRBV5-6
J gene: TRBJ2-3
D gene: TRBD2
CDR3 length: 13
clone size: few
CDR3 DNA: TGTGCCAGCAGCTTGAAGCCTAGCGGGAAGCAGTATTTT
CDR3 protein: CASSLKPSGKQYF